One sample yielded the 27 T cell receptor beta chains listed below, sequenced in a study of shared clonotypes between healthy human individuals. Method: immunoSEQ multiplex PCR; TCRdb's copy keeps in-frame clones and lacks some. This repertoire shows roughly 1,500,000 clones, around 98% found once; its top ten account for approximately 0.45%. The material sequenced was naive CD4+ T cells sorted from blood. Subset defined: CD45RA+ positively selected. Receptors originate from a man in his thirties or forties in good health.

This chain links TRBV5-1 with TRBJ2-7, with D possibly TRBD1 on 6 matching bases. Germline CDR1 is SGHRS and CDR2 is YFSETQ. This CDR3 has 13 amino acids. Trimming stripped 4 bases from V and 6 bases from J, with 14 bases between. CDR3 in amino acids: CASSPMGAGEQYF. CDR3 nucleotide sequence: TGCGCCAGCAGCCCCATGGGGGCGGGCGAGCAGTACTTC. The variable domain in full, completed from reference TRBV5-1 and TRBJ2-7, reads KAGVTQTPRYLIKTRGQQVTLSCSPISGHRSVSWYQQTPGQGLQFLFEYFSETQRNKGNFPGRFSGRQFSNSRSEMNVSTLELGDSALYLCASSPMGAGEQYFGPGTRLTVT.

This clone has a single count. The chain uses TRBV15 and TRBJ2-7, with unresolved D. Germline V CDR1 and CDR2: LNHNV, YYDKDF (reference sequence). V lost 0 bases to trimming and J lost 2 bases, with 11 bases between them. This CDR3 has 15 amino acids. CDR3 in DNA: TGTGCCACCAGCAGAGAAGGCGGCCAGACCTACGAGCAGTACTTC. Its protein product is CATSREGGQTYEQYF.

The sample holds one count of this clone. The rearrangement links TRBV6-5 to TRBJ2-1, with D hard to call. The ends were cut back, 6 bases at V and 7 bases at J, with 19 bases in the middle. The germline V gene has CDR1 MNHEY and CDR2 SVGAGI. There are 15 residues in the CDR3. CDR3 DNA: TGTGCCAGCAGCCGGGTGGTCGGGCTAAAGAATGAGCAGTTCTTC. Its protein is CASSRVVGLKNEQFF.

The count of this clone is one. V gene TRBV5-1 combines with J gene TRBJ2-5; D may be TRBD1 or TRBD2 (5 bases each). Germline CDR1 and CDR2: SGHRS and YFSETQ. The V gene lost 4 bases and the J gene lost 2 bases, with 30 bases spanning the gap. This CDR3 is 20 amino acids long. The CDR3 loop is CASSPARGVLVGEAQETQYF. CDR3 DNA sequence: TGCGCCAGCAGCCCCGCGAGGGGTGTATTAGTGGGAGAGGCTCAAGAGACCCAGTACTTC.

The CDR3: CASTFRDRSIGYTF. The CDR3 DNA sequence: TGTGCCAGCACGTTCCGGGACAGGTCTATTGGCTACACCTTC. The V call is TRBV28, the J call TRBJ1-2; 8 bases line up with TRBD1. The V segment lost 7 bases and the J segment 7 bases; nucleotides outside the gene matches: 11. Germline lookup yields CDR1 MDHEN and CDR2 SYDVKM. The CDR3 runs to 14 residues.

The rearrangement uses TRBV28 and TRBJ1-1; D not resolved. The V gene's germline CDR1 is MDHEN and CDR2 SYDVKM. This CDR3 region has 12 residues. V was trimmed by 8 bases and J by 4 bases, leaving 11 bases between them. CDR3 sequence (DNA): TGTGCCAGCGGGAGTGCGGGCACTGAAGCTTTCTTT. It is translated as CASGSAGTEAFF.

This clone came up once. The chain couples TRBV4-1 to TRBJ2-2, with 11 bases lining up with TRBD2. J lost 9 bases, V lost 2 bases, and 14 bases had no gene match. The germline gives CDR1 MGHRA, CDR2 YSYEKL. The length of the CDR3 is 18 residues. The CDR3 DNA reads TGCGCCAGCAGCCAAAGCCCCGGAGTAGCGGGAGGGCTGAGGGAGCTGTTTTTT. Translated: CASSQSPGVAGGLRELFF.

The V gene is TRBV7-9, the J gene TRBJ2-2, with D perhaps matching TRBD2 (5 bases). Germline lookup yields CDR1 SEHNR and CDR2 FQNEAQ (reference sequence). The length of the CDR3 is 17 residues. V was clipped by 5 bases and J by 1 base, with 17 bases between them. CDR3 sequence reads: CASSLKEELLNTGELFF. The CDR3 nucleotides are TGTGCCAGCAGCCTAAAGGAGGAACTCCTGAACACCGGGGAGCTGTTTTTT. The variable domain in full, completed from reference TRBV7-9 and TRBJ2-2, reads DTGVSQNPRHKITKRGQNVTFRCDPISEHNRLYWYRQTLGQGPEFLTYFQNEAQLEKSRLLSDRFSAERPKGSFSTLEIQRTEQGDSAMYLCASSLKEELLNTGELFFGEGSRLTVL.

The V and J genes are TRBV19 and TRBJ2-7, with 9 bases fitting TRBD1. Germline-derived CDR1 and CDR2 are LNHDA and SQIVND (reference sequence). With 4 bases clipped from V and 3 bases from J, the junction kept 7 bases outside the gene matches. CDR3 length: 15 residues. CDR3 DNA: TGTGCCAGTAGTACCCAGGACAGGGGAAACTACGAGCAGTACTTC. Translating it yields CASSTQDRGNYEQYF.

V and J are TRBV5-6 and TRBJ1-2; D possibly corresponds to TRBD1 (5 bases). The CDR3 extends over 13 amino acids. Trimming cost V 4 bases and J 4 bases, with 11 bases left between them. Germline assignment: CDR1 SGHDT and CDR2 YYEEEE. This chain's CDR3 is CASSAPGGYGYTF. The DNA for the CDR3 is TGTGCCAGCAGCGCCCCGGGGGGCTATGGCTACACCTTC.

The V gene is TRBV5-4, the J gene TRBJ2-6; no definite D call. The germline V gene has CDR1 SGHNT and CDR2 YYREEE (reference sequence). Trimming took off 2 bases at V and 0 bases at J, with 6 bases between the two ends. The CDR3 totals 15 residues. The CDR3 sequence is CASSLADSGANVLTF. In nucleotides, the CDR3 is TGTGCCAGCAGCTTAGCTGACTCTGGGGCCAACGTCCTGACTTTC.

This clone was seen once. The V and J genes are TRBV7-8 and TRBJ2-1; the match to TRBD1 covers 7 bases. With 4 bases clipped from V and 3 bases from J, the junction kept 6 bases outside the gene matches. Germline V gives CDR1 SGHVS, CDR2 FQNEAQ. The CDR3 covers 15 residues. CDR3 bases: TGTGCCAGCAGCTACCGGGACAGCTTCTACAATGAGCAGTTCTTC. The encoded protein is CASSYRDSFYNEQFF.

The chain carries TRBV7-9 and TRBJ1-2; D gene uncertain. CDR1 and CDR2 from the germline V gene are SEHNR and FQNEAQ (reference sequence). V lost 2 bases to trimming and J lost 4 bases, with 11 bases between them. The length of the CDR3 is 14 residues. CDR3 amino acids: CASSLIHPLYGYTF. The DNA of the CDR3 is TGTGCCAGCAGCTTAATCCACCCCCTCTATGGCTACACCTTC. Filled out from reference TRBV7-9 and TRBJ1-2, the complete variable domain reads DTGVSQNPRHKITKRGQNVTFRCDPISEHNRLYWYRQTLGQGPEFLTYFQNEAQLEKSRLLSDRFSAERPKGSFSTLEIQRTEQGDSAMYLCASSLIHPLYGYTFGSGTRLTVV.

The genes are TRBV28 and TRBJ2-1, with a weak D call TRBD2 (6 bases). Trimming took 7 bases from V and 7 from J, leaving 23 bases between them. Per the germline V gene, CDR1 is MDHEN and CDR2 is SYDVKM. CDR3 length: 16 amino acids. The CDR3 region is CASNFLRGRFGNEQFF. CDR3 in DNA: TGTGCCAGCAATTTCCTAAGAGGGAGGTTTGGGAATGAGCAGTTCTTC.

The chain combines TRBV10-3 with TRBJ2-7; tentatively, D is TRBD1 or TRBD2 (6 bases each). V shed 6 bases and J shed 2 bases, with 14 bases lying between them. There are 14 residues in the CDR3. Germline V lookup: CDR1 ENHRY, CDR2 SYGVKD. The CDR3 DNA sequence: TGTGCCATCAGGAACAGGGACTTTACCTACGAGCAGTACTTC. It specifies CAIRNRDFTYEQYF.

The CDR3 sequence: CASSLVIRDRGEAFF. In DNA, the CDR3 is TGTGCCAGCAGCTTAGTAATCCGGGACAGGGGAGAAGCTTTCTTT. The chain has TRBV7-9 and TRBJ1-1; the match to TRBD1 covers 10 bases. Germline V gene data show CDR1 as SEHNR and CDR2 as FQNEAQ (reference sequence). The CDR3 is 15 amino acids. With 1 base clipped from V and 8 bases from J, the junction kept 7 bases outside the gene matches.

In DNA form, the CDR3 reads TGTGCCTGGAGTGTGGGCTCAAACGATGGCTACACCTTC. It yields the protein CAWSVGSNDGYTF. V usage is TRBV30 and J usage is TRBJ1-2, with unresolved D. CDR3 length: 13 amino acids. Germline CDR1 is GTSNPN and CDR2 is SVGIG (reference sequence). With 0 bases removed from V and 6 bases from J, the gap between germline ends came to 11 bases.

CDR3 loop: CASSLVPSAGELFF. The CDR3 DNA reads TGTGCCAGCAGCTTAGTTCCCAGCGCCGGGGAGCTGTTTTTT. V and J are TRBV7-6 and TRBJ2-2; no clear D gene. The CDR3 runs to 14 residues. Germline CDR1 reads SGHVS; CDR2 reads FNYEAQ. Trimming took off 1 base at V and 6 bases at J, with 9 bases between the two ends. Full variable domain (outside the CDR3, taken from reference TRBV7-6 and TRBJ2-2): GAGVSQSPRYKVTKRGQDVALRCDPISGHVSLYWYRQALGQGPEFLTYFNYEAQQDKSGLPNDRFSAERPEGSISTLTIQRTEQRDSAMYRCASSLVPSAGELFFGEGSRLTVL.

This sequence joins TRBV25-1 and TRBJ2-7; D is ambiguous. Trimming pared 1 base from V and 6 bases from J, leaving 7 bases between. CDR3 length: 12 residues. CDR1 and CDR2 (germline): MGHDK, SYGVNS. The CDR3 bases are TGTGCCAGCAGTGAATTATTTGGCGAGCAGTACTTC. It codes for CASSELFGEQYF.

The chain carries TRBV6-1 and TRBJ1-5, with TRBD1 identical over 8 bases. Germline assignment: CDR1 MNHNS and CDR2 SASEGT. The CDR3 spans 14 residues. Trimming at V came to 6 bases and at J to 5 bases, leaving 6 bases not matched to a gene. The CDR3 nucleotides read TGTGCCAGCAGGCTGGGGACAGGCCATCAGCCCCAGCATTTT. Amino acid sequence: CASRLGTGHQPQHF.

The chain combines TRBV14 with TRBJ2-1, with 15 bases lining up with TRBD2. V trimming: 1 base; J trimming: 3 bases; junction bases outside the gene matches: 4. Germline CDR1 and CDR2: SGHDN and FVKESK. The CDR3 length is 18 residues. CDR3 residues: CASSQGTSGRVYYNEQFF. Written as DNA, the CDR3 is TGTGCCAGCAGCCAAGGGACTAGCGGGAGGGTTTACTACAATGAGCAGTTCTTC.

V gene TRBV28 combines with J gene TRBJ2-3; D is undetermined. Germline assignment: CDR1 MDHEN and CDR2 SYDVKM. V was pared by 1 base and J by 8 bases, with 4 bases between. There are 11 residues in the CDR3. The DNA of the CDR3 is TGTGCCAGCAGTTTATCCGCTACGCAGTATTTT. This sequence encodes CASSLSATQYF.

On this clone: Additional DNA sequences in this sample encode the identical CDR3. This chain uses TRBV5-1 with TRBJ2-7; TRBD1 might be the D (5 bases). The CDR3 has 14 amino acids. Trimming removed 1 base at V and 0 bases at J, with 8 bases between. The germline V gene has CDR1 SGHRS and CDR2 YFSETQ. Here the CDR3 reads CASSLQGSSYEQYF. CDR3 nucleotide sequence: TGCGCCAGCAGCTTGCAGGGTAGCTCCTACGAGCAGTACTTC.

The rearrangement joins TRBV29-1 to TRBJ2-3, with D possibly matching TRBD2 (6 bases). Germline loops: CDR1 SQVTM, CDR2 ANQGSEA. The CDR3 has 12 amino acids. The V gene lost 8 bases and the J gene lost 1 base, with 10 bases spanning the gap. The CDR3 reads CSCSSGTDTQYF. The CDR3 nucleotides read TGCAGCTGTTCTAGCGGCACAGATACGCAGTATTTT.

The rearrangement joins TRBV20-1 to TRBJ2-7, with no clear D. Germline V gene sequence: CDR1 DFQATT, CDR2 SNEGSKA (reference sequence). The V end lost 3 bases, the J end lost 6 bases, and 9 bases lay between the germline ends. The CDR3 covers 11 residues. The CDR3 coding sequence is TGCAGTGCTAGGGGTGGAACCGAGCAGTACTTC. Protein sequence: CSARGGTEQYF.

The J gene is TRBJ1-2, the V gene TRBV30; a possible D gene is TRBD1 (5 bases). From germline, CDR1 is GTSNPN and CDR2 SVGIG (reference sequence). This CDR3 region has 11 residues. V gave up 2 bases and J gave up 7 bases, with 8 bases separating them. In nucleotides, the CDR3 is TGTGCCTGGAGTCGGGGCGGTGGCTACACCTTC. Translated: CAWSRGGGYTF. Full variable domain (rest looked up from reference TRBV30 and TRBJ1-2): SQTIHQWPATLVQPVGSPLSLECTVEGTSNPNLYWYRQAAGRGLQLLFYSVGIGQISSEVPQNLSASRPQDRQFILSSKKLLLSDSGFYLCAWSRGGGYTFGSGTRLTVV.

The chain links TRBV19 to TRBJ2-2; maybe TRBD1 (6 bases). The V and J ends lost 3 bases and 7 bases respectively, with 12 bases between them. This CDR3 is built from 14 residues. Germline CDR1 and CDR2: LNHDA and SQIVND (reference sequence). The CDR3 loop reads CASSITGQGGELFF. In DNA, the CDR3 is TGTGCCAGTAGTATCACAGGGCAGGGCGGGGAGCTGTTTTTT.